Presented here are 26 T cell receptor beta chains from one specimen sequenced in a study of siplizumab effects on memory and regulatory T cells. Repertoires were generated with immunoSEQ multiplex PCR, while TCRdb's copy carries only in-frame clones and drops some. Counted here are roughly 100,000 clones, about 93% occurring once; the ten biggest clones make up 0.25% to 0.35%. The sequenced sample was CD4+ T cells sorted from blood. The source of these receptors is a human donor in good health.

The rearrangement joins TRBV15 to TRBJ2-7; possibly TRBD2 for D (5 bases). The CDR3 is 16 amino acids. The germline V gene has CDR1 LNHNV and CDR2 YYDKDF (reference sequence). The V end lost 5 bases, the J end lost 0 bases, and 17 bases lay between the germline ends. CDR3 region: CATSPEGGFTSYEQYF. CDR3 in DNA: TGTGCCACCAGCCCTGAGGGCGGGTTCACCTCCTACGAGCAGTACTTC.

This chain connects TRBV13 to TRBJ1-6; tentative D call: TRBD1 (6 bases). CDR1 is PRHDT, CDR2 FYEKMQ, per germline (reference sequence). V dropped 6 bases and J dropped 4 bases, with 19 bases sitting between them. This CDR3 is built from 17 residues. The CDR3 DNA reads as TGTGCCAGCAGTCTGACTTTGTTAGACAGGTATAATTCACCCCTCCACTTT. This gives the protein CASSLTLLDRYNSPLHF.

This chain connects TRBV19 to TRBJ2-1, with 8 bases lining up with TRBD2. The CDR3 has 14 amino acids. V was clipped by 3 bases and J by 4 bases; unmatched bases: 2. CDR1 and CDR2 (germline): LNHDA, SQIVND (reference sequence). The CDR3 protein is CASSIRGGYNEQFF. The CDR3 nucleotides are TGTGCCAGTAGTATTCGGGGGGGGTACAATGAGCAGTTCTTC.

The rearrangement joins TRBV6-5 to TRBJ1-2; no reliable D call. CDR3 length: 13 residues. The V and J ends lost 7 bases and 7 bases respectively, with 16 bases between them. CDR1 and CDR2 from the germline V gene are MNHEY and SVGAGI. In DNA form, the CDR3 reads TGTGCCAGCACCTCCTTCACCGGGATTGGCTACACCTTC. Encoded protein: CASTSFTGIGYTF.

The chain links TRBV5-1 to TRBJ1-3; D not certain. V lost 7 bases and J lost 0, with 11 bases in between. CDR3 length equals 14 residues. Germline values: CDR1 SGHRS, CDR2 YFSETQ. The CDR3 DNA follows: TGCGCCAGCCGCTCCGAGCACTCTGGAAACACCATATATTTT. The encoded protein is CASRSEHSGNTIYF.

In this sample, this clone turned up once. The chain carries TRBV18 and TRBJ1-4; 7 nucleotides line up with TRBD1. The CDR3 spans 17 residues. Germline assignment: CDR1 KGHSH and CDR2 LQKENI. The trim removed 3 bases at V and 8 bases at J, leaving 15 bases unmatched. CDR3 DNA sequence: TGTGCCAGCTCACCTTGGGGCGAGGGACAGCCGCTAGAAAAACTGTTTTTT. Its protein product is CASSPWGEGQPLEKLFF. Variable domain in full (rest from reference TRBV18 and TRBJ1-4): NAGVMQNPRHLVRRRGQEARLRCSPMKGHSHVYWYRQLPEEGLKFMVYLQKENIIDESGMPKERFSAEFPKEGPSILRIQQVVRGDSAAYFCASSPWGEGQPLEKLFFGSGTQLSVL.

V gene TRBV7-9 combines with J gene TRBJ2-3; 8 nucleotides agree with TRBD2. The germline CDR1 and CDR2 sequences are SEHNR and FQNEAQ (reference sequence). The CDR3 extends over 17 amino acids. The J segment lost 2 bases and the V segment lost 3 bases, leaving 10 bases of the junction unmatched. Here the CDR3 reads CASSFQAGASHTDTQYF. DNA of the CDR3: TGTGCCAGCAGCTTCCAAGCGGGGGCGAGCCACACAGATACGCAGTATTTT.

The chain combines TRBV30 with TRBJ2-7; TRBD1 is a possible D gene (5 bases). V was trimmed by 4 bases and J by 3 bases, leaving 10 bases between them. Germline V gives CDR1 GTSNPN, CDR2 SVGIG (reference sequence). This CDR3 spans 12 amino acids. DNA of the CDR3: TGTGCCTGGATGGGGCAAAACTACGAGCAGTACTTC. The encoded protein is CAWMGQNYEQYF.

The chain joins TRBV4-1 to TRBJ2-2, with TRBD1 matching 9 bases. Germline V CDR1 and CDR2: MGHRA, YSYEKL. V was pared by 2 bases and J by 0 bases, with 4 bases of the junction left unmatched. The CDR3 loop spans 17 amino acids. CDR3 sequence reads: CASSQPGDRANTGELFF. The CDR3 nucleotides are TGCGCCAGCAGCCAACCCGGGGACAGGGCGAACACCGGGGAGCTGTTTTTT.

The chain carries TRBV19 and TRBJ2-2, with D possibly matching TRBD1 (6 bases). The CDR3 loop spans 14 amino acids. Germline V CDR1 and CDR2: LNHDA, SQIVND (reference sequence). Trimming shortened V by 0 bases and J by 6 bases, and 8 bases separated the two germline ends. The CDR3 here is CASSIEQGPGELFF. The DNA for the CDR3 is TGTGCCAGTAGTATAGAACAGGGACCCGGGGAGCTGTTTTTT.

To note about this clone: Other DNA sequences in the same sample also yield this CDR3. This chain joins TRBV5-1 and TRBJ2-3, with D unclear. CDR3 length: 12 amino acids. Germline-derived CDR1 and CDR2 are SGHRS and YFSETQ. Trimming removed 0 bases at V and 3 bases at J, with 2 bases between. CDR3 nucleotide sequence: TGCGCCAGCAGCTTGGTGACAGATACGCAGTATTTT. Its protein is CASSLVTDTQYF.

V usage is TRBV6-1 and J usage is TRBJ1-5; D possibly corresponds to TRBD1 (5 bases). CDR3 length: 14 amino acids. From germline, CDR1 is MNHNS and CDR2 SASEGT. V was shortened by 4 bases and J by 9 bases, with 16 bases between the two germline ends. The CDR3 protein is CASSARQNRRPQHF. CDR3 nucleotide sequence: TGTGCCAGCAGTGCACGACAGAACAGGAGGCCCCAGCATTTT.

This rearrangement joins TRBV7-2 to TRBJ1-2, with D possibly TRBD1 on 5 matching bases. Per the germline V gene, CDR1 is SGHTA and CDR2 is FQGNSA. V lost 2 bases to trimming and J lost 3 bases, with 13 bases between them. The CDR3 runs 15 residues. CDR3 in amino acids: CASSLSVGADYGYTF. DNA of the CDR3: TGTGCCAGCAGCTTAAGTGTAGGGGCAGACTATGGCTACACCTTC. Looking up the rest from reference TRBV7-2 and TRBJ1-2 gives the full variable domain: GAGVSQSPSNKVTEKGKDVELRCDPISGHTALYWYRQSLGQGLEFLIYFQGNSAPDKSGLPSDRFSAERTGGSVSTLTIQRTQQEDSAVYLCASSLSVGADYGYTFGSGTRLTVV.

The chain links TRBV30 to TRBJ1-2; D perhaps matches TRBD1 (5 bases). Germline assignment: CDR1 GTSNPN and CDR2 SVGIG (reference sequence). V lost 2 bases to trimming and J lost 8 bases, with 12 bases between them. The CDR3 runs to 12 residues. The CDR3 region has the DNA TGTGCCTGGAGTCAGGGCTCGGGCGGCTACACCTTC. It yields the protein CAWSQGSGGYTF.

V is TRBV9 and J is TRBJ2-3; a possible D gene is TRBD1 (6 bases). This CDR3 has 15 amino acids. Germline V gene lookup returns CDR1 SGDLS and CDR2 YYNGEE. Trimming took 6 bases from V and 4 from J, leaving 18 bases between them. The CDR3, as DNA: TGTGCCAGCACGAAGGGGGAGTACTTTGCAGATACGCAGTATTTT. As protein: CASTKGEYFADTQYF.

In nucleotides, the CDR3 is TGTGCCTGGACAGGGGGCAGCAGGGTGGCTGAAGCTTTCTTT. Translated: CAWTGGSRVAEAFF. V is TRBV30 and J is TRBJ1-1; 8 bases fit TRBD1. The germline V gene encodes CDR1 GTSNPN and CDR2 SVGIG (reference sequence). The CDR3 is made up of 14 amino acids. V was pared by 4 bases and J by 6 bases, with 10 bases of the junction left unmatched.

This clone was observed a few times. One end of the junction fails to match germline, which may point to a read error. This chain joins TRBV7-3 and TRBJ2-7; D uncertain. The CDR3 covers 12 residues. CDR1 SGHTA and CDR2 FQGTGA come from the germline V gene. CDR3 coding DNA: TGTGCCAGCAGCCCCGGCGGCGGCGGTATTACCTTC. Its protein is CASSPGGGGITF.

The CDR3 reads CASSVLWGVHEQFF. The CDR3, as DNA: TGTGCCAGCAGTGTTTTGTGGGGCGTCCATGAGCAGTTCTTC. This chain joins TRBV2 and TRBJ2-1; weak D call: TRBD1 (5 bases). V lost 4 bases to trimming and J lost 8 bases, with 15 bases between them. CDR1 and CDR2 (germline): SNHLY, FYNNEI. The CDR3 spans 14 residues.

The J gene is TRBJ2-6, the V gene TRBV11-2, with 11 bases aligning to TRBD1. Looked up from germline, CDR1 is SGHAT and CDR2 is FQNNGV. CDR3 length: 17 amino acids. The trim removed 5 bases at V and 4 bases at J, leaving 7 bases unmatched. The CDR3 nucleotides read TGTGCCAGCAGCCGTCGGGACAGGGGGGCCGGGGCCAACGTCCTGACTTTC. Translating it yields CASSRRDRGAGANVLTF.

The chain links TRBV15 to TRBJ2-7; TRBD1 might be the D (6 bases). Per germline, CDR1 LNHNV and CDR2 YYDKDF (reference sequence). Between the trimmed V and J ends, which lost 4 bases and 5 bases, there was a span of 18 bases. The CDR3 loop spans 15 amino acids. CDR3 loop: CATSKDRWLRNEQYF. The CDR3 DNA reads as TGTGCCACCAGCAAAGACAGGTGGCTACGGAACGAGCAGTACTTC.

Regarding this clone: One end of the junction does not line up with germline, which may come from a read error. The V call is TRBV27, the J call TRBJ2-1; 7 bases are shared with TRBD2. This CDR3 comprises 14 residues. Germline loops: CDR1 MNHEY, CDR2 SMNVEV (reference sequence). The CDR3 region is CASRGGFSNNEQFF. In nucleotides, the CDR3 is TGTGCCAGCAGGGGGGGGTTCTCCAACAATGAGCAGTTCTTC.

The chain is built from TRBV7-9 and TRBJ1-2; no clear D. Trimming removed 5 bases from V and 8 bases from J, with 9 bases in between. The germline V gene has CDR1 SEHNR and CDR2 FQNEAQ (reference sequence). The CDR3 loop spans 11 amino acids. In nucleotides, the CDR3 is TGTGCCAGCAGCCCCCTTAGGGGCTACACCTTC. Translation gives CASSPLRGYTF.

This clone was picked up one time. The chain couples TRBV10-3 to TRBJ2-2; 10 bases are a match to TRBD2. This CDR3 has 16 amino acids. The J segment lost 4 bases and the V segment lost 3 bases, leaving 5 bases of the junction unmatched. The germline V gene has CDR1 ENHRY and CDR2 SYGVKD. The CDR3 DNA reads TGTGCCATCAGTGAAGGGGCTAGCGGGAGCACCGGGGAGCTGTTTTTT. It encodes CAISEGASGSTGELFF.

This clone was seen only a few times. The rearrangement joins TRBV7-9 to TRBJ1-2, with D hard to call. V was shortened by 2 bases and J by 3 bases, with 16 bases between the two germline ends. The CDR3 runs 16 residues. In germline, CDR1 is SEHNR, CDR2 FQNEAQ (reference sequence). As DNA, the CDR3 is TGTGCCAGCAGCTTAATCAGTTACCGCCCCGACTATGGCTACACCTTC. Translated, it gives CASSLISYRPDYGYTF.

The V gene is TRBV18, the J gene TRBJ1-1; D unresolved. The CDR3 is 14 residues long. The V gene's germline CDR1 is KGHSH and CDR2 LQKENI. V lost 2 bases to trimming and J lost 1 base, with 8 bases between them. The CDR3 region has the DNA TGTGCCAGCTCACCATTTACGGGGAACACTGAAGCTTTCTTT. Its protein product is CASSPFTGNTEAFF.

This chain joins TRBV19 and TRBJ2-7; D ambiguous. The CDR3 has 14 amino acids. V was pared by 3 bases and J by 7 bases, with 16 bases between. The germline gives CDR1 LNHDA, CDR2 SQIVND (reference sequence). The CDR3 DNA sequence: TGTGCCAGTAGTATCCTCGACGGCCGCCGTGAGCAGTACTTC. It codes for CASSILDGRREQYF.